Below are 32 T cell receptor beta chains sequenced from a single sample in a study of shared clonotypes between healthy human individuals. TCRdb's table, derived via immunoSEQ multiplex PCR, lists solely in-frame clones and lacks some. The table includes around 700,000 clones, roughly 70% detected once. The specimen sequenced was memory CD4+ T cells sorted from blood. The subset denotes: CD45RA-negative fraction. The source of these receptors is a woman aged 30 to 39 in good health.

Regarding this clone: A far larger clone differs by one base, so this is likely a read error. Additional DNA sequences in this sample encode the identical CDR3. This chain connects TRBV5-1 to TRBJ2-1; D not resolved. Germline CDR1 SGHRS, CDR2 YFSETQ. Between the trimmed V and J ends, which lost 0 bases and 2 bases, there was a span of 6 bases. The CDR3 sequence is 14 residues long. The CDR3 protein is CASSLDFTYNEQFF. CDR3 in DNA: TGCGCCAGCAGCTTGGACTTCACCTACAATGAGCAGTTCTTC.

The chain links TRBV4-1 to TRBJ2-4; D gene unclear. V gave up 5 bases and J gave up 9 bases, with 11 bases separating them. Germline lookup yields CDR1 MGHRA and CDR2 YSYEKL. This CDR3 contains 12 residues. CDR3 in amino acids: CASSDRWGIQYF. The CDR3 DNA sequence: TGCGCCAGCAGCGACCGATGGGGCATTCAGTACTTC.

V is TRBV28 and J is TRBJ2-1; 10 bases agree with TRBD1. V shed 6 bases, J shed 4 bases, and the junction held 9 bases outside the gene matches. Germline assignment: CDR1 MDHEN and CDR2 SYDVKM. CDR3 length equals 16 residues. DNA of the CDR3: TGTGCCAGCAGGAGCAGCGGGACAGGGGCTTACAATGAGCAGTTCTTC. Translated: CASRSSGTGAYNEQFF.

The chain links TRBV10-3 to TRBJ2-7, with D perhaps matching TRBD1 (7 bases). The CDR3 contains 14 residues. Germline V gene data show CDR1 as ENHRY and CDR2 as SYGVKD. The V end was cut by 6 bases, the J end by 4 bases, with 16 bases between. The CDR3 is CAIRDQGGGYEQYF. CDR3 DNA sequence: TGTGCCATCAGGGACCAGGGGGGCGGTTACGAGCAGTACTTC.

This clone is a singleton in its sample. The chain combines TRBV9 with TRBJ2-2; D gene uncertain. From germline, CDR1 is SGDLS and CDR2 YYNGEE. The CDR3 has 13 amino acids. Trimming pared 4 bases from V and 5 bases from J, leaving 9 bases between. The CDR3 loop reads CASSSPQTGELFF. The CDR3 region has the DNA TGTGCCAGCAGCTCACCCCAGACCGGGGAGCTGTTTTTT.

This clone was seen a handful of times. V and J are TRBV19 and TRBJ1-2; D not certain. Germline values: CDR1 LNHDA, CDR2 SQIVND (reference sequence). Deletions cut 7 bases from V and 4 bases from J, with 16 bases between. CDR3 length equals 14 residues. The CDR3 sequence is CASTERNPVYGYTF. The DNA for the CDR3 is TGTGCCAGTACTGAGCGCAACCCGGTCTATGGCTACACCTTC.

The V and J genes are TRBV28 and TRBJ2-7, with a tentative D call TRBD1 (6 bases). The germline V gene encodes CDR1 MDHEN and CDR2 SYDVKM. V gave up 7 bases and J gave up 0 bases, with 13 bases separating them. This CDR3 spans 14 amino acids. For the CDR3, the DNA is TGTGCCAGCACCTTGGGGACAAGCTCCTACGAGCAGTACTTC. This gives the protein CASTLGTSSYEQYF.

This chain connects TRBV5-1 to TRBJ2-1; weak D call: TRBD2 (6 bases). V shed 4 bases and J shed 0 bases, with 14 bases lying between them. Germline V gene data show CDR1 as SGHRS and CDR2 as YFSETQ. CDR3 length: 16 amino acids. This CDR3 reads CASSPALAASYNEQFF. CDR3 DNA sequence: TGCGCCAGCAGCCCCGCCTTAGCGGCCTCCTACAATGAGCAGTTCTTC.

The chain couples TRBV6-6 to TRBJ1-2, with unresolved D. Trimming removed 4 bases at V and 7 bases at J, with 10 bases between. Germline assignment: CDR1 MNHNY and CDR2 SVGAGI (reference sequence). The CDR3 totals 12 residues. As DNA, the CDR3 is TGTGCCAGCAGTTCCCCGACAAGTGGCTACACCTTC. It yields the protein CASSSPTSGYTF.

This chain's CDR3 is CASTENTGGPYEQYF. Written as DNA, the CDR3 is TGTGCCAGCACCGAGAATACGGGAGGGCCTTACGAGCAGTACTTC. The chain combines TRBV25-1 with TRBJ2-7; TRBD2 aligns across 8 bases. This CDR3 is built from 15 residues. The V gene end was trimmed by 7 bases and the J gene end by 4 bases; junction bases not matched to a gene: 12. CDR1 and CDR2 (germline): MGHDK, SYGVNS.

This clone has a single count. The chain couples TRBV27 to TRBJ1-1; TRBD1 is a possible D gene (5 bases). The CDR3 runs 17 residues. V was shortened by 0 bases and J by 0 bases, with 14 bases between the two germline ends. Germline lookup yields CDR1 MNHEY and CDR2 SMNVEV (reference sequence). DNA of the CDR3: TGTGCCAGCAGTTTATCGCCATTTGACAGCATGAACACTGAAGCTTTCTTT. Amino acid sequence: CASSLSPFDSMNTEAFF.

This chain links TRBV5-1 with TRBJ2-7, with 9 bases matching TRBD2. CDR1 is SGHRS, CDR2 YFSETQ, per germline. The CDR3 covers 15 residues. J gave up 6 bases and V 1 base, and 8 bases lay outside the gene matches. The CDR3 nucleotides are TGCGCCAGCAGCTTGTCTGGGACTAGCTCCCGCGAGCAGTACTTC. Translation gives CASSLSGTSSREQYF.

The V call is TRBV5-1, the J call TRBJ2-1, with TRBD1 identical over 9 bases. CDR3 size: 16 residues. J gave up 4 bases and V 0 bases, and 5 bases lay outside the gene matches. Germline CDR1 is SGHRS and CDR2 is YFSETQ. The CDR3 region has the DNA TGCGCCAGCAGCTTGGCCTCGGGACAGGGATACAATGAGCAGTTCTTC. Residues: CASSLASGQGYNEQFF. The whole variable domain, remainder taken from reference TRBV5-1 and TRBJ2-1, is KAGVTQTPRYLIKTRGQQVTLSCSPISGHRSVSWYQQTPGQGLQFLFEYFSETQRNKGNFPGRFSGRQFSNSRSEMNVSTLELGDSALYLCASSLASGQGYNEQFFGPGTRLTVL.

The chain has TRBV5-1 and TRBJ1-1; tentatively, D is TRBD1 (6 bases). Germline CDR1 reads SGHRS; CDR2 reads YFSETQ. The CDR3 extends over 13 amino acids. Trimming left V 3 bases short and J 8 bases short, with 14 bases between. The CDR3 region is CASSSGQTSEAFF. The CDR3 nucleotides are TGCGCCAGCAGCTCAGGACAGACCTCCGAAGCTTTCTTT.

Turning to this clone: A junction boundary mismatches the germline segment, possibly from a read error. The CDR3 reads CASSLADSRHEQYF. The CDR3 nucleotides read TGTGCCAGCAGCCTAGCGGACAGCCGCCACGAGCAGTACTTC. The chain is built from TRBV7-6 and TRBJ2-5; possibly TRBD2 for D (7 bases). Gene TRBJ2-7 matches the end of the DNA better, so the J call may be wrong. The germline V gene has CDR1 SGHVS and CDR2 FNYEAQ. This CDR3 is built from 14 residues.

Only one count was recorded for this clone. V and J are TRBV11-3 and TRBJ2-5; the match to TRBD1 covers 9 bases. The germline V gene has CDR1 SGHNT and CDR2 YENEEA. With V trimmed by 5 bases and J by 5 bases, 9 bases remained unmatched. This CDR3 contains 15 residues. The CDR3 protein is CASSPGDRVWETQYF. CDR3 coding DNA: TGTGCCAGCAGCCCAGGGGACAGGGTGTGGGAGACCCAGTACTTC.

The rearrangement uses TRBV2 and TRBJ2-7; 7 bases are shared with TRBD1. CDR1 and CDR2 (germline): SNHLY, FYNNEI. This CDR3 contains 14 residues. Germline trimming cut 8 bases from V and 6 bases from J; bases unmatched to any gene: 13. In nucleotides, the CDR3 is TGTGCCAGCGAGGAACAGGGGTTGGGAGCCGAGCAGTACTTC. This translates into CASEEQGLGAEQYF.

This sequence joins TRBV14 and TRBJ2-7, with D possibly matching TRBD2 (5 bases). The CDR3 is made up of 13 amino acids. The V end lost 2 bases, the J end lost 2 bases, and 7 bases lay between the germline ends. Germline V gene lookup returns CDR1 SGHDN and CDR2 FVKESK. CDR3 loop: CASSQTRTYEQYF. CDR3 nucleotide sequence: TGTGCCAGCAGCCAAACTAGGACCTACGAGCAGTACTTC.

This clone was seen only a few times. CDR3 nucleotide sequence: TGTGCCAGCTCATCCCGCTCAGGGGGCACTGAAGCTTTCTTT. Its translation is CASSSRSGGTEAFF. The chain employs TRBV18 and TRBJ1-1; 7 bases map to TRBD1. Germline loops: CDR1 KGHSH, CDR2 LQKENI. The V segment lost 5 bases and the J segment 4 bases; nucleotides outside the gene matches: 7. CDR3 size: 14 residues.

The CDR3 reads CASSPVHGGLYEQYF. The CDR3 DNA reads as TGTGCCAGCAGTCCAGTACACGGGGGGCTGTACGAGCAGTACTTC. The rearrangement links TRBV28 to TRBJ2-7; TRBD2 might be the D (7 bases). Per the germline V gene, CDR1 is MDHEN and CDR2 is SYDVKM. The CDR3 is 15 amino acids. V lost 5 bases to trimming and J lost 4 bases, with 18 bases between them.

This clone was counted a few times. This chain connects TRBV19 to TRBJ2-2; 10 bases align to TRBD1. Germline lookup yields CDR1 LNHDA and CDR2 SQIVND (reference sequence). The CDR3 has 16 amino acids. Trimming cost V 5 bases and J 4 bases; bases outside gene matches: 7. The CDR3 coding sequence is TGTGCCAGTAGTTCGGGGACAGGGGCCTTCACCGGGGAGCTGTTTTTT. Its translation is CASSSGTGAFTGELFF.

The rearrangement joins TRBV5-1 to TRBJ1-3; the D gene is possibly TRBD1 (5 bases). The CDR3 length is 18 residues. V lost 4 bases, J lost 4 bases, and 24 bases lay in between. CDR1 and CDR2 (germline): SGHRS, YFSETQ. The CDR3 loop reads CASSQGPSLSTLGNTIYF. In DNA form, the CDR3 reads TGCGCCAGCAGCCAGGGTCCCAGCCTCTCGACTCTCGGAAACACCATATATTTT.

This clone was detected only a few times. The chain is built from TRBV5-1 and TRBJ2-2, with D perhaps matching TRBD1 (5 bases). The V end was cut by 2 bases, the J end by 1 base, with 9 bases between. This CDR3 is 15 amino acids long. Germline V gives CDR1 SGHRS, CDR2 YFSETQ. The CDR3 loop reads CASSFQQVNTGELFF. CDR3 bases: TGCGCCAGCAGCTTCCAACAGGTGAACACCGGGGAGCTGTTTTTT.

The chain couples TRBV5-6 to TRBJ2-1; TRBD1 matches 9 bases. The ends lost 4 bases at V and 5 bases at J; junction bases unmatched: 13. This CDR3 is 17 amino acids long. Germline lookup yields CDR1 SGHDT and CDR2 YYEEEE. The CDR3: CASSLYRGLRDNNEQFF. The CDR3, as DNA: TGTGCCAGCAGCCTTTACAGGGGGCTTAGGGATAACAATGAGCAGTTCTTC.

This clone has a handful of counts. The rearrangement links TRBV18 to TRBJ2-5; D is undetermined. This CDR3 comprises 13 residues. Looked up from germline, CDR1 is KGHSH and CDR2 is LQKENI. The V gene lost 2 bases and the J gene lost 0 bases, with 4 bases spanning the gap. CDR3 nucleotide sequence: TGTGCCAGCTCACCAGGGTACCAAGAGACCCAGTACTTC. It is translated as CASSPGYQETQYF.

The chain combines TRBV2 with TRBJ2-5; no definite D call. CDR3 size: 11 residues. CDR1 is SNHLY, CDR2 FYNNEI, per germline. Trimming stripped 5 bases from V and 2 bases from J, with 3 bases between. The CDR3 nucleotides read TGTGCCAGCAGTCATCAAGAGACCCAGTACTTC. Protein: CASSHQETQYF.

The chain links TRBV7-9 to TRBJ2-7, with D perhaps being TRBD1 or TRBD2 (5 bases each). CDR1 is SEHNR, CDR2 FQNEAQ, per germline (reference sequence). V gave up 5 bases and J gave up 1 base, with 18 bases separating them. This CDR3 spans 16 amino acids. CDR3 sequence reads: CASSRGLGTQSYEQYF. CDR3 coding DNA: TGTGCCAGCAGCCGAGGGTTAGGGACGCAATCCTACGAGCAGTACTTC.

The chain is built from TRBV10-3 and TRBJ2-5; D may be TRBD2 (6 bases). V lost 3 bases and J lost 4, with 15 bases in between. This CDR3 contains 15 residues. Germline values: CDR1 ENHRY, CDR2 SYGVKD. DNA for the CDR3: TGTGCCATCAGTGACGCGGGGCGAGCGACAGAGACCCAGTACTTC. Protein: CAISDAGRATETQYF.

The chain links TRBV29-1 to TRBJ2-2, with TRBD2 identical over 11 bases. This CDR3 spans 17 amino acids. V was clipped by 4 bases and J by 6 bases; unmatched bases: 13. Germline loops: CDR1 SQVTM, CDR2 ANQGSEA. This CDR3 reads CSVVSLAGGPSAGELFF. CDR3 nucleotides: TGCAGCGTTGTGAGTTTAGCGGGAGGGCCCTCGGCCGGGGAGCTGTTTTTT.

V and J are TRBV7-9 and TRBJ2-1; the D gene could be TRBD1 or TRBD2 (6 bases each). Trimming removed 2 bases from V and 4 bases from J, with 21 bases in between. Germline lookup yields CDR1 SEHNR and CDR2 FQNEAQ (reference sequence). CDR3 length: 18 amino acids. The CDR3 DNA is TGTGCCAGCAGCTTATTTCCTATCGGGGGCAAAAGGTACAATGAGCAGTTCTTC. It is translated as CASSLFPIGGKRYNEQFF.

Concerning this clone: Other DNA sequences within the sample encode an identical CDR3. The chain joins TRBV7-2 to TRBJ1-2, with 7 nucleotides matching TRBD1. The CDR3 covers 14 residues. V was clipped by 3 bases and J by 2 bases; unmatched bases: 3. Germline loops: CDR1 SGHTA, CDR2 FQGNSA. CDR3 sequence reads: CASSFQTGNYGYTF. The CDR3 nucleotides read TGTGCCAGCAGCTTCCAGACAGGGAACTATGGCTACACCTTC.

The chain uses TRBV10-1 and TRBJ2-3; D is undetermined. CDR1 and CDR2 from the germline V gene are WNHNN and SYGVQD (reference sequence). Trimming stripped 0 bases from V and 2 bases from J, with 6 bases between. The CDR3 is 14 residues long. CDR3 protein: CASSESRNTDTQYF. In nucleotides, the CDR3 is TGCGCCAGCAGTGAGTCTAGGAACACAGATACGCAGTATTTT.